These T cell receptor beta chains were read from a single sample in a study of molecular identifiers for immune sequencing clone quantification. Each CDR3 protein gets one entry after TCRdb re-called the PCR reads with MiXCR. The table has about 100,000 distinct CDR3 sequences, around a third seen once. What was sequenced was naive CD8+ T cells from blood, with Jurkat cell RNA spiked in. These receptors were taken from a human donor in good health. Some libraries in this study had Jurkat cell RNA spiked in. The CDR3 runs from the conserved cysteine through the conserved F or W.

v_call,j_call,cdr3_aa
TRBV28,TRBJ2-7,CASGPFPGGHYYEQYF
TRBV4-3,TRBJ2-7,CASSPGRTYEQNF
TRBV28,TRBJ1-1,CASSPGTDTEAFF
TRBV7-9,TRBJ2-3,CASSPPTVLSTDTQYF
TRBV5-6,TRBJ2-4,CASSSWGPNIQYF
TRBV4-2,TRBJ2-2,CASSQDMVGLVHTGELFF
TRBV12-3/TRBV12-4,TRBJ2-7,CASSLGGYEQNF
TRBV24-1,TRBJ2-1,CATSDWGEAPNEQFF
TRBV7-6,TRBJ2-7,CASSLESPLAGSYEQYF
TRBV29-1,TRBJ2-2,CSGRANTGELFF
TRBV2,TRBJ1-1,CASNPAGLTEAFF
TRBV28,TRBJ1-5,CASSFEGPQHF
TRBV19,TRBJ2-7,CASNAGDEQYF
TRBV4-2,TRBJ2-6,CASSQEDSVYSGANVLTF
TRBV13,TRBJ2-2,CASSLLGNKAGEDGELFF
TRBV10-3,TRBJ1-4,CAISETSGTGGPANEKLFF
TRBV6-2/TRBV6-3,TRBJ2-5,CASSYPDRAETQYF
TRBV12-3/TRBV12-4,TRBJ1-1,CASISGTIAEAFF
TRBV19,TRBJ1-2,CASFGLSFDSPNYGYTF
TRBV18,TRBJ2-7,CASSHPIPGDLEQYF
TRBV29-1,TRBJ2-3,CSVELAGGPVDTQYF
TRBV7-9,TRBJ1-6,CASSHQSETLHF
TRBV19,TRBJ2-1,CASSIDLLTMEQFF
TRBV9,TRBJ1-5,CASSVSSNQPQHF
TRBV6-5,TRBJ1-2,CASSLTLFQGYTF
TRBV20-1,TRBJ2-7,CSALGTTSYEQYF
TRBV27,TRBJ2-2,CASSLSSILAGELFF
TRBV7-2,TRBJ2-1,CASSSLRRRNGQFF